Given below is one TCR beta chain in context. Trimming stripped 8 bases from V and 4 bases from J, with 12 bases between. There are 12 residues in the CDR3. The germline V gene encodes CDR1 MNHEY and CDR2 SVGAGI. Repertoires were generated with immunoSEQ multiplex PCR, while TCRdb's copy carries only in-frame clones and drops some. Seen here are some 2,400,000 clones, 90% to 97% observed once, and the top ten hold roughly 0.13%. The data stem from a study of shared clonotypes between healthy human individuals. This sequence was found in a man in his late teens or twenties in good health. The chain is built from TRBV6-5 and TRBJ2-7; D uncertain. Material: naive CD4+ T cells sorted from blood. Subset described: CD45RA+ positively selected. The CDR3 sequence: CASGRGRYEQYF. Here the CDR3 DNA reads TGTGCCAGCGGGCGCGGACGGTACGAGCAGTACTTC.